This T cell receptor (beta chain) was identified in a study of cytomegalovirus exposure and HLA in healthy donors (dated by TCRdb to 2015 to 2018). Background for the entire study: In an earlier analysis of about 560 of the donors, about 260 Gb of sequence data and approximately 100 million unique TCR beta sequences from 150 million to 200 million T cells were reported. The number of donors typed differed by locus, with 629-630 for A, B, C, DRB1 and DQB1, around 520 for DQA1, approximately 580 for DPA1, and some 440 for DPB1. On average, 235,054 unique TCR beta nucleotide sequences were sequenced per donor among fewer than 500 genotyped donors of the cohort, with approximately 18% of those sequences being non-productive. A later analysis re-analyzed previously published TCR beta repertoires from 666 donors and added high-resolution HLA genotyping to study TCR occurrence patterns. In an earlier analysis of several hundred of the donors, high-throughput TCR beta sequencing was used to judge whether each TCR beta V gene segment behaved as functional or pseudogenic. Alongside the repertoire data, information on donor age, sex, ethnicity and CMV serostatus was compiled. Rather than drawing on any new phenotypic data, the later analysis identified candidate immune exposures from TCR beta sequences and the way those sequences occurred across donors. Roughly 300 gigabases of sequencing data and 70 million to 85 million unique TCR sequences were included in an early release covering 550 to 800 HLA-typed donors. A separate validation cohort of more than 100 different subjects was used in addition to the roughly 670-subject first cohort. Genome-wide SNP genotypes for about 65% of the roughly 700 donors were used in a later genetic analysis, which treated that subset as a discovery cohort. Using immunosequencing, the study profiled T cell repertoires from 666 subjects and related those repertoires to cytomegalovirus serostatus. Among the approximately 420 genotyped donors, 75% to 90% belonged to the genetic ancestry cluster associated with self-reported Caucasian donors. The study aimed to test whether signatures of past pathogen exposure could be identified by cataloging public T cell receptors. Class I and class II HLA loci were covered by the typing at four-digit resolution. Four to six DR-DQ haplotypes were handled as single units for association and clustering, since linkage in the cohort was strong. All discovery cohort repertoires had been generated using a single sequencing platform. High-throughput TCR immunosequencing, statistical association of individual TCRs with disease status, and machine learning were combined to predict cytomegalovirus infection status.

The method behind the library was the immunoSEQ multiplex PCR assay. The multiplex PCR relied on a mix of 60 forward primers for TCR Vbeta segments and 13 reverse primers for TCR Jbeta segments. A multiplex PCR assay on genomic DNA amplified the CDR3 region of rearranged TCR beta genes. On the Illumina HiSeq System, the amplified TCR beta libraries were sequenced as 87-base-pair reads. Under the source paper's analysis protocol: A later analysis counted about 80 million unique TCR beta chains across the approximately 700 repertoires, and 10 million to 12 million of these chains were shared by at least two donors. Raw reads were error-corrected and collapsed into unique sequences by a nearest-neighbor algorithm in which closely related sequences were merged to remove PCR and sequencing errors. To assign V, D and J gene segments, CDR3 sequences were aligned to IMGT reference sequences. Each retained sequence needed at least a six-nucleotide match to both a V gene segment and a J gene segment. A rearrangement was called productive if the CDR3 had no stop codons and remained in frame with V and J, and every other rearrangement was called non-productive. Following IMGT convention, CDR3 was defined as the stretch from the second conserved V-encoded cysteine up to the conserved J-encoded phenylalanine. The earlier analysis of some 600 of the donors excluded sequences that lacked an unambiguous match to a single V gene segment. An earlier analysis of approximately 590 of the donors called V segments functional above 56.7% productive rearrangements and segregating when the between-donor standard deviation exceeded 5%. A statistical classification framework was built to diagnose cytomegalovirus status from the catalog of TCR beta chain sequences. A later analysis assigned V and J genes by comparing TCR nucleotide sequences with IMGT/GENE-DB human TR gene sequences. In a later analysis, CDR3 sequences and most-parsimonious VDJ recombination scenarios were assigned using the TCRdist pipeline. In a later analysis, each TCR beta chain was defined by its CDR3 amino acid sequence together with its V-gene family, and reads without a unique V-gene family were excluded. A later analysis removed over 500 highly shared, low-generation-probability nucleotide sequences to deal with suspected cross-contamination and a sequencing artifact. In a later analysis, a clonal expansion index was calculated for each public chain from normalized within-repertoire ranks of inferred template counts. In a later analysis, generation probabilities were computed using a VDJ recombination model fitted to out-of-frame rearrangements, and the results were checked against IGoR. Hypergeometric tests were used in a later analysis to score TCR-TCR, TCR-HLA and TCR-CMV co-occurrence, with a repertoire-size bias correction applied to the TCR pairs. A later analysis estimated false discovery rates by permuting HLA or CMV assignments 20 times. In a later analysis, co-occurring TCRs were grouped with DBSCAN, and TCRdist sequence similarity was added when clustering was performed within HLA-allele-positive subsets. Co-occurrence clustering excluded repertoires with fewer than 30,000 or more than 120,000 public chains, plus five with anomalous nucleotide sharing. The source is immuneACCESS, and TCRdb retained only in-frame sequences with V and J called. Part of the clones is not carried over; for the studies checked, unresolved V genes explain less than half of this, and the remainder is unexplained. V, J and clone size reflect that table, while D and trimming were determined from the DNA. This sample comprises about 150,000 clones, roughly 84% of them detected only once. The ten largest account for 0.95% to 1.5% of the sample.

Findings and caveats that apply to the study as a whole: A later analysis found that HLA-associated TCR beta chains were more clonally expanded and had lower generation probabilities than equally common non-associated chains. HLA typing was unavailable for some donors at each locus, so association tests used only the typed subset. A further reported finding was that TCR beta sequences accurately predicted the HLA-A and HLA-B alleles for most subjects in the first cohort. In vitro tests confirmed that three of the cytomegalovirus-associated TCR beta chains recognize cytomegalovirus antigens. A later genetic analysis associated a missense DCLRE1C variant with V-gene and J-gene trimming of TCR beta chains, and an independent cohort replicated the association. The authors suggested that the approach could potentially be generalized to other disease states and immunological phenotypes. A later analysis reported that several top co-occurrence clusters appeared linked to parvovirus B19, influenza, CMV and Epstein-Barr virus. A later analysis associated approximately 17,000 TCR beta sequences with specific HLA alleles at a false discovery rate of 0.05. Some IMGT-functional V segments, including TRBV6-2 and TRBV6-3, could not be distinguished by the 87-base-pair reads and were therefore excluded. Strong co-occurrence of HLA alleles, especially DR and DQ, made assigning TCR associations to individual alleles difficult. In this cohort, only TCR beta chains were sequenced, and detectable features were limited by the absence of alpha or paired-chain data. Most TCR sequences were observed very rarely across donors, whereas some public TCRs were present in many individuals. According to a later genetic analysis, donors in an Asian-associated ancestry cluster had fewer N-insertions in productive TCRs than the roughly 700-donor mean. The only immune exposure information available for the cohort was CMV serostatus. In a later analysis, the rate of TCR association differed among HLA loci, with DRB1 alleles having the most associated TCRs and HLA-C alleles having the fewest. In an earlier analysis of around 600 of the donors, most TCR beta V segments were observed in productive rearrangements about 90% or about 30% of the time, broadly matching IMGT annotations. Roughly uniform sequencing depth across donors was assumed in presence/absence analyses, although this assumption may not hold. Because counts were too low, roughly 16 rarely observed V segments, including chromosome 9 orphons, were left out of the earlier analysis of 500 to 650 of the donors. A cluster of highly shared sequence variants was judged likely to be a technical artifact of the sequencing pipeline. In a later analysis, most CMV-associated TCR beta chains were found to appear HLA-restricted, with HLA associations seemingly driven largely by CMV exposure. A total of roughly 160 TCR beta chains were listed by the study as associated with cytomegalovirus. In both the original and validation cohorts, the classifier was reported to diagnose cytomegalovirus status with high specificity and sensitivity. Linkage disequilibrium might explain the correlated functional status among segregating V segments, but an unknown experimental factor could not be ruled out.

The cohort comprised fewer than 750 healthy bone marrow donors. At the time of sampling, all cohort members were nominally healthy, though unrecorded immune exposures were likely present. The donor tested CMV seronegative and was one of the 352 seronegative cohort members. A peripheral blood sample was collected from each donor, and TCR beta sequencing was performed on peripheral blood mononuclear cells. Genomic DNA was extracted from the blood cell samples with the Qiagen DNeasy Blood Extraction Kit. The CDR3 contains 16 residues, cysteine and phenylalanine counted. The sequence is cut down to CDR3 DNA, 48 bases in frame from base 1. V loses 0 bases at its end and J loses 0 bases; junction bases beyond the gene matches: 4. Based on the germline V gene, the CDR1 and CDR2 sequences are SQVTM and ANQGSEA. As regards this clone: The clone's antigen remains unknown. One base away there is no much larger clone; base qualities are not given.

The source is a boy aged 2 to 10 in good health and CMV-seronegative. The receptor chain draws on TRBV29-1 and TRBJ1-2; 10 of the junction bases match TRBD1. The sequencing sample was made of PBMCs. The CDR3 protein sequence reads: CSVEDPGTGANYGYTF. The sequenced DNA is TGCAGCGTTGAAGACCCAGGGACAGGGGCTAACTATGGCTACACCTTC.